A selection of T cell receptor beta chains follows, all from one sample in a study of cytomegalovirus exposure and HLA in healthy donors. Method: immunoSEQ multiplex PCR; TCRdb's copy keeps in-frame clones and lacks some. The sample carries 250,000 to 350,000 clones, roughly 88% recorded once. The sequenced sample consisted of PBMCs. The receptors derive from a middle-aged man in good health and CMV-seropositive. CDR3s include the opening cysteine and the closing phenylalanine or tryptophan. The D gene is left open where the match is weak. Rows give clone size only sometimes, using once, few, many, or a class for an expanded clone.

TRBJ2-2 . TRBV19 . CASTLGPSVTDTGELFF TGTGCCAGTACCCTGGGGCCTAGCGTAACTGACACCGGGGAGCTGTTTTTT
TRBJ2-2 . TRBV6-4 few CASSDLLTGELFF TGTGCCAGCAGTGACTTACTCACCGGGGAGCTGTTTTTT
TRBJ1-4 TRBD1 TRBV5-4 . CASSSQGDNEKLFF TGTGCCAGCAGCTCACAGGGGGACAATGAAAAACTGTTTTTT
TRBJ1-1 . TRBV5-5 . CASRVRGVNTEAFF TGTGCCAGCAGGGTCCGGGGAGTGAACACTGAAGCTTTCTTT
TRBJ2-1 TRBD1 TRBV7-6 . CASSLGTGGSNEQFF TGTGCCAGCAGCTTAGGGACAGGGGGTTCCAATGAGCAGTTCTTC
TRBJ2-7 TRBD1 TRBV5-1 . CASSTGQVTTYEQYF TGCGCCAGCAGCACGGGACAGGTAACCACCTACGAGCAGTACTTC
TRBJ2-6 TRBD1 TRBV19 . CASSVDRAGANVLTF TGTGCCAGTAGTGTAGACAGGGCGGGGGCCAACGTCCTGACTTTC
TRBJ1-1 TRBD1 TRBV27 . CASSIGTGTEAFF TGTGCCAGCAGTATAGGGACAGGCACTGAAGCTTTCTTT
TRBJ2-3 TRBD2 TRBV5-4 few CASSAGGRLGTDTQYF TGTGCCAGCAGCGCGGGAGGTCGCCTTGGCACAGATACGCAGTATTTT
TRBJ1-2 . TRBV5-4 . CASSFREYGYTF TGTGCCAGCAGCTTCCGAGAGTATGGCTACACCTTC